This T cell receptor (beta chain) was found in a study of T cells after yellow fever vaccination (dated by TCRdb to between 2017 and 2020). As for the study more broadly: Libraries from fractions with low cell numbers were prepared with the SMART-Seq v4 Ultra Low Input RNA kit. To follow T-cell clones before and after both primary and booster YFV17D yellow fever vaccination, bulk TCR alpha and beta repertoires underwent longitudinal sequencing. Two healthy male donors, one aged 18 to 30 and one aged 30 to 40 years, made up the cohort. Blood was drawn at multiple timepoints before and after primary and secondary immunization, with bulk PBMC replicates and cell subsets isolated.

From a lookup of the germline V gene (reference sequence), CDR1 and CDR2 are LNHDA and SQIVND. V is cut by 7 bases and J by 2 bases, and the space between the germline ends is 7 bases. The CDR3 starts with the cysteine, ends with the phenylalanine, and has 12 residues. Just the 36-base CDR3 DNA is kept, in frame starting at base 1. What the study reported, not specific to this receptor: The secondary T-cell response was found to be weaker but faster than the primary response, with a peak reached on day 5 rather than on day 15. Most clones expanded after primary vaccination were re-detected after the booster (almost 97% of CD4 and 88% of CD8), suggesting broad memory maintenance. A small share of clonotypes was detected in both CD4 and CD8 compartments, with the overlap likely arising from convergent recombination. Because abundant contaminating clonotypes from the bulk population could be contained in FACS-sorted repertoires, computational filtering was required. The study included only two donors, which limits how far the findings can be generalized.

Instrument used: Illumina NovaSeq 6000. TCR cDNA was made using 5'RACE template switching, a step that added a universal primer site and unique molecular identifiers. cDNA synthesis was primed from both the TCR alpha and TCR beta constant segments. Library amplification used two PCR steps, and the second PCR step added sample barcodes and sequencing adapters. Libraries were sequenced on Illumina HiSeq 2500 (2x100 bp) or NovaSeq (2x150 bp). The study's own analysis went as follows. MIGEC handled demultiplexing of reads and collapsing into UMI consensus sequences, while MiXCR performed V(D)J alignment. Vaccine-responding clonotypes were identified with edgeR using replicate PBMC samples, with FDR below 0.01 and a log2 fold change above 5 up to day 15 being required. Each bulk clonotype was labeled CD4 or CD8 based on which sequenced repertoire, CD4 or CD8, contained the clonotype at higher abundance. TCRdb redid the processing of the public reads, applying fastp at Q25 and MiXCR, and retained in-frame beta chains. Entries are consolidated by CDR3 protein sequence, retaining the most common genes and DNA. The V and J calls and clone size are TCRdb's, not the authors'. The sample records a few hundred thousand distinct CDR3 sequences, under 3.5% of which are singletons. Together, the top ten hold about 3.3% of the sample.

The label giving this sample's treatment or condition can be read as: live attenuated yellow fever vaccine strain. PBMCs were isolated from peripheral blood using a standard Ficoll-Paque protocol. CD4 and CD8 T-cell fractions were isolated with Dynabeads CD4 and CD8 positive selection kits. RNA was extracted with TriZol from bulk PBMCs, CD4 and CD8 fractions, and dextramer-positive and dextramer-negative fractions. Ten or more counts support this clonotype. It has no known antigen specificity. Within one base of it there is no much larger clone, and no base qualities were kept. This receptor was obtained from a young man who received the YFV17D yellow fever vaccine. The chain employs TRBV19 and TRBJ2-3; TRBD1 might be the D gene, on 5 matching bases. This material consisted of CD4+ T cells sorted from PBMCs, taken 10 days after the yellow fever booster vaccination. In nucleotide form, the sequence is TGTGCCAGTAAGACAGACACAGATACGCAGTATTTT. Translated, it gives CASKTDTDTQYF.